This T cell receptor beta chain was profiled in a study of response to subunit inactivated influenza vaccine. TCRdb fed the RT-PCR reads into MiXCR, producing one record per CDR3 protein. The sample carries about 190,000 distinct CDR3 sequences, about 15% recorded once. This clonotype was detected many times. Its matching antigen is unknown. One end of the junction is discordant with germline, which a read error may explain. Regarding the study as a whole: Only a handful of new T cells, the authors suggested, are recruited with each seasonal influenza vaccination.

The CDR3 spans 10 residues. Per the germline V gene, CDR1 is SGDLS and CDR2 is YYNGEE. The V call is TRBV9, the J call TRBJ2-3, with D perhaps matching TRBD1 (5 bases). The source of this sequence is a man aged 50 to 60 who received an inactivated influenza vaccine. The sample consisted of CD8+ T cells sorted from PBMCs, taken 4 to 6 days after vaccination. CDR3 sequence: CASSPRVGEF. The CDR3 region has the DNA TGTGCCAGCAGCCCCAGGGTAGGGGAATTC.